This T cell receptor beta chain was captured in a study of T cell responses to AZD1222 COVID-19 vaccine. Broader study findings: Clonal diversity may have been underestimated in mostly white British donors.

Clones were sequenced by immunoSEQ multiplex PCR, and TCRdb holds only the in-frame ones, with some missing. The table records some 120,000 clones, approximately 83% of them present only once. Losses at the gene ends were 10 bases for V and 4 bases for J; bases not matched to a gene: 15. CDR3 length equals 15 residues. Germline assignment: CDR1 MNHEY and CDR2 SVGAGI. This clone came up many times. Its target is not known. The J gene is TRBJ2-5, the V gene TRBV6-5, with TRBD2 matching 7 bases. This sample comprised peripheral blood, obtained on day 0 of AZD1222 vaccination. This TCR came from an adult in good health. The CDR3 region is CATGPLGGGGETQYF. The CDR3 DNA reads as TGTGCCACAGGCCCGTTGGGGGGGGGAGGAGAGACCCAGTACTTC.